The 14 T cell receptor beta chains listed next were all sequenced from one sample in a study of T cell changes during pregnancy in multiple sclerosis. Assay used: immunoSEQ multiplex PCR; TCRdb lists only in-frame clones, some missing. The sample records some 100,000 clones, around 93% being singletons. Source: peripheral blood, taken before pregnancy. These receptors originate from a female donor with multiple sclerosis, enrolled in a pregnancy study.

The sample holds one count of this clone. The chain uses TRBV5-1 and TRBJ2-7; possible D gene TRBD1, 5 bases. Germline lookup yields CDR1 SGHRS and CDR2 YFSETQ. This CDR3 spans 16 amino acids. Trimming shortened V by 0 bases and J by 1 base, and 14 bases separated the two germline ends. Here the CDR3 DNA reads TGCGCCAGCAGCTTGGCCCCGGCAAGACAGTCCTACGAGCAGTACTTC. Protein product: CASSLAPARQSYEQYF.

This clone was seen only a few times. The V gene is TRBV2, the J gene TRBJ2-4; the D gene is possibly TRBD2 (7 bases). The CDR3 spans 16 residues. Germline V gene data show CDR1 as SNHLY and CDR2 as FYNNEI. The V end lost 2 bases, the J end lost 1 base, and 12 bases lay between the germline ends. The CDR3 spells CASSELGGVAKNIQYF. The CDR3 DNA reads as TGTGCCAGCAGTGAACTAGGGGGGGTCGCCAAAAACATTCAGTACTTC.

The CDR3 spells CASSRQDAGNTIYF. The CDR3 DNA sequence: TGTGCCAGTAGTCGACAGGACGCTGGAAACACCATATATTTT. V usage is TRBV19 and J usage is TRBJ1-3, with D possibly matching TRBD1 (6 bases). The length of the CDR3 is 14 residues. Per germline, CDR1 LNHDA and CDR2 SQIVND (reference sequence). Trimming took off 5 bases at V and 2 bases at J, with 10 bases between the two ends.

The chain uses TRBV7-2 and TRBJ1-4; possibly TRBD1 for D (6 bases). The V end lost 4 bases, the J end lost 8 bases, and 17 bases lay between the germline ends. The CDR3 is made up of 15 amino acids. Germline CDR1 reads SGHTA; CDR2 reads FQGNSA. In DNA, the CDR3 is TGTGCCAGCAGCTCAGGGGACCCTAGGCCGGAAAAACTGTTTTTT. Translation gives CASSSGDPRPEKLFF.

The chain uses TRBV7-7 and TRBJ2-5; 13 bases align to TRBD2. CDR1 and CDR2 from the germline V gene are SSHAT and FNYEAQ (reference sequence). The CDR3 is 16 amino acids. With V trimmed by 5 bases and J by 6 bases, 9 bases remained unmatched. The CDR3 region has the DNA TGTGCCAGCAGCATAGGACTAGCGGGAGAGACGAAGACCCAGTACTTC. Translating gives CASSIGLAGETKTQYF.

The chain couples TRBV6-4 to TRBJ2-6, with D possibly TRBD1 on 5 matching bases. Trimming removed 2 bases at V and 3 bases at J, with 5 bases between. Germline lookup yields CDR1 MRHNA and CDR2 SNTAGT. The CDR3 sequence is 14 residues long. The CDR3 protein is CASSDRGGANVLTF. The CDR3 coding sequence is TGTGCCAGCAGTGACAGGGGTGGGGCCAACGTCCTGACTTTC.

V gene TRBV19 combines with J gene TRBJ2-7; 9 nucleotides agree with TRBD1. The CDR3 extends over 13 amino acids. V was pared by 8 bases and J by 2 bases, with 4 bases of the junction left unmatched. CDR1 LNHDA and CDR2 SQIVND come from the germline V gene (reference sequence). CDR3 sequence reads: CASGQGRPYEQYF. The CDR3 bases are TGTGCCAGTGGACAGGGGAGACCCTACGAGCAGTACTTC.

The V and J genes are TRBV15 and TRBJ2-5, with D maybe TRBD1 (6 bases). In germline, CDR1 is LNHNV, CDR2 YYDKDF (reference sequence). The CDR3 consists of 14 residues. The V and J ends lost 1 base and 1 base respectively, with 7 bases between them. The CDR3 here is CATSRGQAQETQYF. The CDR3, as DNA: TGTGCCACCAGCAGAGGACAGGCCCAAGAGACCCAGTACTTC. Using reference TRBV15 and TRBJ2-5 for the parts outside the CDR3, the full variable domain is DAMVIQNPRYQVTQFGKPVTLSCSQTLNHNVMYWYQQKSSQAPKLLFHYYDKDFNNEADTPDNFQSRRPNTSFCFLDIRSPGLGDTAMYLCATSRGQAQETQYFGPGTRLLVL.

In this sample, this clone turned up once. The chain recombines TRBV2 with TRBJ2-7; 10 bases match TRBD2. The CDR3 runs 13 residues. The junction had 5 bases not matched to a gene; V was cut back by 8 bases and J by 4 bases. CDR1 SNHLY and CDR2 FYNNEI come from the germline V gene. DNA for the CDR3: TGTGCCAGCGGGGGACTAGCGACTTACGAGCAGTACTTC. This codes for CASGGLATYEQYF. The variable domain in full, with the rest retrieved from reference TRBV2 and TRBJ2-7, is EPEVTQTPSHQVTQMGQEVILRCVPISNHLYFYWYRQILGQKVEFLVSFYNNEISEKSEIFDDQFSVERPDGSNFTLKIRSTKLEDSAMYFCASGGLATYEQYFGPGTRLTVT.

The rearrangement uses TRBV5-1 and TRBJ2-2, with TRBD2 matching 7 bases. The germline gives CDR1 SGHRS, CDR2 YFSETQ. Germline trimming cut 4 bases from V and 3 bases from J; bases unmatched to any gene: 6. This CDR3 has 15 residues. CDR3 coding DNA: TGCGCCAGCAGCCCTTCTAGCGGATACACCGGGGAGCTGTTTTTT. It encodes CASSPSSGYTGELFF.

The chain uses TRBV28 and TRBJ1-2, with D hard to call. This CDR3 contains 11 residues. Trimming shortened V by 4 bases and J by 7 bases, and 7 bases separated the two germline ends. Per germline, CDR1 MDHEN and CDR2 SYDVKM. This CDR3 reads CASSSLGGYTF. In DNA form, the CDR3 reads TGTGCCAGCAGTTCACTCGGTGGCTACACCTTC.

This chain links TRBV27 with TRBJ2-1, with TRBD2 matching over 7 bases. The CDR3 spans 14 residues. Germline-derived CDR1 and CDR2 are MNHEY and SMNVEV (reference sequence). V dropped 2 bases and J dropped 7; count of bases not matched to a gene: 5. CDR3 sequence reads: CASSLRGSGNEQFF. DNA for the CDR3: TGTGCCAGCAGTTTACGCGGGAGTGGGAATGAGCAGTTCTTC.

The chain carries TRBV7-9 and TRBJ2-5; 9 bases map to TRBD2. The CDR3 extends over 18 amino acids. The germline V gene encodes CDR1 SEHNR and CDR2 FQNEAQ (reference sequence). V trimming: 0 bases; J trimming: 5 bases; junction bases outside the gene matches: 13. The CDR3 DNA is TGTGCCAGCAGCTTAGCGCTCTTGCGGGAGGGCCAAGGGGAGACCCAGTACTTC. Translation: CASSLALLREGQGETQYF.

The rearrangement links TRBV19 to TRBJ1-1; possible D gene TRBD1, 6 bases. The germline V and J ends were trimmed by 3 bases and 0 bases, with 8 bases remaining between them. CDR3 length: 14 residues. CDR1 LNHDA and CDR2 SQIVND come from the germline V gene (reference sequence). CDR3 loop: CASSIGQMNTEAFF. The CDR3 nucleotides read TGTGCCAGTAGTATTGGACAGATGAACACTGAAGCTTTCTTT.